These 21 T cell receptor beta chains came from one sample sequenced in a study of blood T cell repertoires in COVID-19. Using immunoSEQ multiplex PCR, the repertoire was profiled, and TCRdb retains in-frame clones only, with some absent. The sample lists 200,000 to 250,000 clones, around four fifths seen once, with about 4% in the top ten. What was sequenced was peripheral blood. These receptors originate from a man aged 50 or older with acute or convalescent COVID-19.

The chain carries TRBV7-8 and TRBJ1-1; D not certain. V gave up 5 bases and J gave up 4 bases, with 11 bases separating them. CDR3 size: 13 residues. CDR1 SGHVS and CDR2 FQNEAQ come from the germline V gene. This chain's CDR3 is CASSRWRGTEAFF. In DNA, the CDR3 is TGTGCCAGCAGCCGGTGGAGAGGCACTGAAGCTTTCTTT.

The chain recombines TRBV2 with TRBJ2-3, with 8 bases fitting TRBD2. The V and J ends lost 4 bases and 3 bases, in that order; junction bases with no gene match: 12. Germline V gives CDR1 SNHLY, CDR2 FYNNEI. The CDR3 consists of 17 residues. The CDR3 DNA follows: TGTGCCAGCAGTGGATCGCCCGGGACTAGGAAGACAGATACGCAGTATTTT. It yields the protein CASSGSPGTRKTDTQYF.

This clone was observed a few times. The chain has TRBV4-2 and TRBJ1-6; D may be TRBD1 (6 bases). V was shortened by 0 bases and J by 6 bases, with 12 bases between the two germline ends. The CDR3 extends over 16 amino acids. Germline values: CDR1 LGHNA, CDR2 YNFKEQ. The CDR3 region is CASSQDNGRGNSPLHF. The CDR3 coding sequence is TGTGCCAGCAGCCAAGACAATGGCAGGGGTAATTCACCCCTCCACTTT.

The genes are TRBV19 and TRBJ1-5; tentatively, D is TRBD1 (6 bases). From germline, CDR1 is LNHDA and CDR2 SQIVND (reference sequence). This CDR3 spans 15 amino acids. V was cut by 5 bases and J by 3 bases, with 14 bases left in between. The CDR3 nucleotides read TGTGCCAGTAGTTTACAAACAGGGATCAATCAGCCCCAGCATTTT. It is translated as CASSLQTGINQPQHF.

The chain is built from TRBV7-9 and TRBJ1-2; tentatively, D is TRBD1 (6 bases). V was clipped by 8 bases and J by 2 bases, with 15 bases between them. The germline CDR1 and CDR2 sequences are SEHNR and FQNEAQ (reference sequence). The length of the CDR3 is 14 residues. The CDR3 here is CASRRTDRNYGYTF. DNA for the CDR3: TGTGCCAGCCGCCGTACCGACAGGAACTATGGCTACACCTTC.

J is TRBJ2-4 and V is TRBV27; TRBD1 might be the D (6 bases). Trimming removed 6 bases from V and 0 bases from J, with 15 bases in between. CDR1 is MNHEY and CDR2 is SMNVEV in the germline V gene (reference sequence). The CDR3 loop spans 16 amino acids. The CDR3 here is CASRVQGPGAKNIQYF. The CDR3 nucleotides are TGTGCCAGCAGGGTACAGGGACCAGGAGCCAAAAACATTCAGTACTTC.

The chain has TRBV18 and TRBJ2-7, with TRBD1 identical over 9 bases. V dropped 6 bases and J dropped 6; count of bases not matched to a gene: 6. The germline CDR1 and CDR2 sequences are KGHSH and LQKENI. The CDR3 is 13 residues long. The CDR3 protein is CASSRDRVGEQYF. The DNA of the CDR3 is TGTGCCAGCTCTAGGGACAGGGTGGGCGAGCAGTACTTC.

The rearrangement links TRBV28 to TRBJ1-2; 7 bases align to TRBD1. V was pared by 5 bases and J by 2 bases, with 2 bases of the junction left unmatched. Germline CDR1 is MDHEN and CDR2 is SYDVKM. This CDR3 spans 13 amino acids. DNA for the CDR3: TGTGCCAGCAGTGGGGGACAGAACTATGGCTACACCTTC. This encodes CASSGGQNYGYTF.

This sequence joins TRBV9 and TRBJ2-1, with 9 bases that match TRBD2. CDR1 and CDR2 from the germline V gene are SGDLS and YYNGEE. V shed 0 bases and J 4 bases; nucleotides not matched to a gene: 8. This CDR3 is 17 amino acids long. The CDR3 reads CASSVVNRGGVYNEQFF. CDR3 sequence (DNA): TGTGCCAGCAGCGTAGTAAATCGCGGGGGGGTTTACAATGAGCAGTTCTTC.

This chain connects TRBV9 to TRBJ2-1; 10 bases fit TRBD2. The CDR3 contains 15 residues. J gave up 10 bases and V 4 bases, and 11 bases lay outside the gene matches. The germline V gene has CDR1 SGDLS and CDR2 YYNGEE. CDR3 region: CASSRSSGGQPEQFF. The CDR3 DNA is TGTGCCAGCAGCAGATCTAGCGGGGGTCAACCCGAGCAGTTCTTC.

The rearrangement uses TRBV7-2 and TRBJ1-6; maybe TRBD1 (6 bases). This CDR3 region has 13 residues. The germline V gene encodes CDR1 SGHTA and CDR2 FQGNSA. The V end lost 3 bases, the J end lost 7 bases, and 7 bases lay between the germline ends. Written as DNA, the CDR3 is TGTGCCAGCAGCTTGGGGGCGAATTCACCCCTCCACTTT. Its translation is CASSLGANSPLHF.

The chain combines TRBV7-2 with TRBJ2-7, with D hard to call. V lost 5 bases to trimming and J lost 2 bases, with 16 bases between them. CDR1 SGHTA and CDR2 FQGNSA come from the germline V gene. This CDR3 contains 15 residues. CDR3 bases: TGTGCCAGCAGCGCTTCTCCTCAGATAACCTACGAGCAGTACTTC. The encoded protein is CASSASPQITYEQYF.

The chain recombines TRBV7-2 with TRBJ2-2; a possible D gene is TRBD1 (5 bases). CDR1 and CDR2 (germline): SGHTA, FQGNSA. The V gene lost 5 bases and the J gene lost 3 bases, with 10 bases spanning the gap. CDR3 length: 14 amino acids. CDR3 sequence: CASSPSRDTGELFF. In nucleotides, the CDR3 is TGTGCCAGCAGCCCATCCAGGGACACCGGGGAGCTGTTTTTT.

The J gene is TRBJ1-1, the V gene TRBV5-1; TRBD1 aligns across 12 bases. The CDR3 is 15 amino acids. The V and J ends lost 4 bases and 10 bases, in that order; junction bases with no gene match: 11. The germline CDR1 and CDR2 sequences are SGHRS and YFSETQ. CDR3 sequence reads: CASSVPGQGARGAFF. Written as DNA, the CDR3 is TGCGCCAGCAGCGTACCGGGACAGGGGGCTCGGGGAGCTTTCTTT.

The rearrangement uses TRBV6-1 and TRBJ2-7; D is unclear. This CDR3 is 15 amino acids long. From germline, CDR1 is MNHNS and CDR2 SASEGT. The ends were cut back, 3 bases at V and 0 bases at J, with 12 bases in the middle. The CDR3 DNA reads TGTGCCAGCAGTGAGTTCGGGTCAAGCTCCTACGAGCAGTACTTC. It yields the protein CASSEFGSSSYEQYF.

The rearrangement links TRBV7-9 to TRBJ1-4; TRBD1 might be the D (6 bases). This CDR3 comprises 15 residues. V was shortened by 3 bases and J by 6 bases, with 14 bases between the two germline ends. From germline, CDR1 is SEHNR and CDR2 FQNEAQ (reference sequence). CDR3 loop: CASSLGAGNHEKLFF. CDR3 DNA sequence: TGTGCCAGCAGCTTGGGGGCAGGGAACCATGAAAAACTGTTTTTT. Complete variable domain (other parts from reference TRBV7-9 and TRBJ1-4): DTGVSQNPRHKITKRGQNVTFRCDPISEHNRLYWYRQTLGQGPEFLTYFQNEAQLEKSRLLSDRFSAERPKGSFSTLEIQRTEQGDSAMYLCASSLGAGNHEKLFFGSGTQLSVL.

The chain is built from TRBV7-2 and TRBJ2-1; D is perhaps TRBD2 (5 bases). The CDR3 totals 17 residues. V dropped 5 bases and J dropped 0 bases, with 17 bases sitting between them. CDR1 is SGHTA, CDR2 FQGNSA, per germline. The CDR3 sequence: CASSLDSTGSSYNEQFF. The CDR3 region has the DNA TGTGCCAGCAGCCTCGATTCGACGGGGAGCTCCTACAATGAGCAGTTCTTC.

This clone has more than one count but fewer than ten. The rearrangement joins TRBV7-3 to TRBJ2-3; 7 bases fit TRBD1. CDR1 SGHTA and CDR2 FQGTGA come from the germline V gene. The ends lost 3 bases at V and 4 bases at J; junction bases unmatched: 19. The CDR3 is 19 amino acids. DNA of the CDR3: TGTGCCAGCAGCTTTGACCGGGACAGTTGGGAGAGTACAGCAGATACGCAGTATTTT. Translated, it gives CASSFDRDSWESTADTQYF. The full variable domain, rest sourced from reference TRBV7-3 and TRBJ2-3, is GAGVSQTPSNKVTEKGKYVELRCDPISGHTALYWYRQSLGQGPEFLIYFQGTGAADDSGLPNDRFFAVRPEGSVSTLKIQRTERGDSAVYLCASSFDRDSWESTADTQYFGPGTRLTVL.

This clone was found once. The V gene is TRBV19, the J gene TRBJ1-2; tentatively, D is TRBD1 (6 bases). The ends were cut back, 0 bases at V and 6 bases at J, with 11 bases in the middle. CDR1 and CDR2 from the germline V gene are LNHDA and SQIVND (reference sequence). The CDR3 has 14 amino acids. Here the CDR3 DNA reads TGTGCCAGTAGTATAGACAGGGGCGAGAATGGCTACACCTTC. As protein: CASSIDRGENGYTF.

The chain carries TRBV7-8 and TRBJ2-1; 7 bases align to TRBD2. Germline V lookup: CDR1 SGHVS, CDR2 FQNEAQ. V trimming: 7 bases; J trimming: 5 bases; junction bases outside the gene matches: 8. The CDR3 has 14 residues. The CDR3, as DNA: TGTGCCAGCATTCTTGGACTAGTCGACAATGAGCAGTTCTTC. This gives the protein CASILGLVDNEQFF. Complete variable domain (other parts from reference TRBV7-8 and TRBJ2-1): GAGVSQSPRYKVAKRGQDVALRCDPISGHVSLFWYQQALGQGPEFLTYFQNEAQLDKSGLPSDRFFAERPEGSVSTLKIQRTQQEDSAVYLCASILGLVDNEQFFGPGTRLTVL.

The rearrangement joins TRBV2 to TRBJ2-7; D gene uncertain. The CDR3 contains 14 residues. Germline V gene lookup returns CDR1 SNHLY and CDR2 FYNNEI. Between the trimmed V and J ends, which lost 8 bases and 3 bases, there was a span of 17 bases. CDR3 loop: CASGDVRDLYEQYF. The CDR3 DNA follows: TGTGCCAGCGGAGACGTACGTGACCTCTACGAGCAGTACTTC.